The 29 T cell receptor beta chains reported below all come from one sample, sequenced in a study of cytotoxic CD8 clonotypes in ibrutinib-treated CLL. Sequencing used immunoSEQ multiplex PCR; TCRdb keeps in-frame clones, though not all of them. The sample lists some 92,000 clones, 60% to 80% seen once, with under 30% in the top ten. Sequencing was performed on PBMCs, taken after 24 months of ibrutinib treatment. The receptors were sampled from a human donor with chronic lymphocytic leukemia.

The CDR3 DNA follows: TGTGCCAGCAGTGATATGGAGACCCAGTACTTC. Residues: CASSDMETQYF. The V gene is TRBV2, the J gene TRBJ2-5; D ambiguous. V lost 3 bases, J lost 5 bases, and 4 bases lay in between. This CDR3 comprises 11 residues. Looked up from germline, CDR1 is SNHLY and CDR2 is FYNNEI.

This clone has only one observation. Other DNA sequences from this sample encode an identical CDR3 as well. This chain uses TRBV5-1 with TRBJ2-2, with TRBD1 matching 9 bases. Looked up from germline, CDR1 is SGHRS and CDR2 is YFSETQ. Germline trimming cut 4 bases from V and 4 bases from J; bases unmatched to any gene: 8. This CDR3 region has 16 residues. The CDR3 here is CASSLGTGLLTGELFF. Written as DNA, the CDR3 is TGCGCCAGCAGCCTAGGGACAGGGCTACTCACCGGGGAGCTGTTTTTT.

The chain uses TRBV2 and TRBJ1-6, with D tentatively TRBD1 (5 bases). The CDR3 runs to 15 residues. CDR1 is SNHLY, CDR2 FYNNEI, per germline. V was cut by 2 bases and J by 4 bases, with 9 bases left in between. The DNA for the CDR3 is TGTGCCAGCAGTGAAAGGGCAGGGTATAATTCACCCCTCCACTTT. It yields the protein CASSERAGYNSPLHF.

The V call is TRBV5-1, the J call TRBJ2-2; 13 bases are shared with TRBD2. V lost 3 bases, J lost 5 bases, and 4 bases stayed unmatched. The CDR3 is 16 residues long. Germline assignment: CDR1 SGHRS and CDR2 YFSETQ. In nucleotides, the CDR3 is TGCGCCAGCAGCTGGGGACTAGCGGGGATTACCGGGGAGCTGTTTTTT. Translation: CASSWGLAGITGELFF. Variable domain in full (rest from reference TRBV5-1 and TRBJ2-2): KAGVTQTPRYLIKTRGQQVTLSCSPISGHRSVSWYQQTPGQGLQFLFEYFSETQRNKGNFPGRFSGRQFSNSRSEMNVSTLELGDSALYLCASSWGLAGITGELFFGEGSRLTVL.

The rearrangement joins TRBV5-6 to TRBJ1-1; no firm D call. The CDR3 contains 12 residues. V dropped 4 bases and J dropped 1 base, with 5 bases sitting between them. CDR1 SGHDT and CDR2 YYEEEE come from the germline V gene. CDR3 residues: CASSVQNTEAFF. The DNA of the CDR3 is TGTGCCAGCAGCGTACAGAACACTGAAGCTTTCTTT. Complete variable domain (other parts from reference TRBV5-6 and TRBJ1-1): DAGVTQSPTHLIKTRGQQVTLRCSPKSGHDTVSWYQQALGQGPQFIFQYYEEEERQRGNFPDRFSGHQFPNYSSELNVNALLLGDSALYLCASSVQNTEAFFGQGTRLTVV.

The chain uses TRBV28 and TRBJ2-5, with TRBD2 identical over 8 bases. The CDR3 is made up of 14 amino acids. Looked up from germline, CDR1 is MDHEN and CDR2 is SYDVKM. V dropped 5 bases and J dropped 2; count of bases not matched to a gene: 4. The CDR3 DNA follows: TGTGCCAGCAGTGTAGCGGGACTACAAGAGACCCAGTACTTC. Translated: CASSVAGLQETQYF.

This chain uses TRBV6-1 with TRBJ2-3; D possibly matches TRBD1 or TRBD2 (5 bases each). The CDR3 extends over 13 amino acids. V was pared by 4 bases and J by 3 bases, with 8 bases between. The V gene's germline CDR1 is MNHNS and CDR2 SASEGT. The CDR3 sequence is CASSGDVTDTQYF. CDR3 sequence (DNA): TGTGCCAGCAGTGGGGACGTTACAGATACGCAGTATTTT.

This rearrangement joins TRBV7-6 to TRBJ2-1; possibly TRBD1 or TRBD2 for D (5 bases each). CDR3 length equals 13 residues. Trimming stripped 0 bases from V and 7 bases from J, with 7 bases between. Germline CDR1 SGHVS, CDR2 FNYEAQ. CDR3 protein: CASSLAEGNEQFF. The CDR3 nucleotides read TGTGCCAGCAGCTTAGCCGAGGGGAATGAGCAGTTCTTC.

The sample holds one count of this clone. V is TRBV27 and J is TRBJ2-7; 8 bases map to TRBD1. V lost 7 bases, J lost 6 bases, and 14 bases stayed unmatched. Germline assignment: CDR1 MNHEY and CDR2 SMNVEV (reference sequence). This CDR3 contains 15 residues. The CDR3 nucleotides read TGTGCCAGCACCCCATTCCGGGACAGGCCGGGCGAGCAGTACTTC. It is translated as CASTPFRDRPGEQYF.

V and J are TRBV19 and TRBJ2-2; maybe TRBD1 (5 bases). Germline V CDR1 and CDR2: LNHDA, SQIVND (reference sequence). CDR3 length: 15 residues. V was cut by 8 bases and J by 4 bases, with 17 bases left in between. The CDR3: CASDSARRSTGELFF. The CDR3 nucleotides are TGTGCCAGTGACAGCGCCCGTCGGAGCACCGGGGAGCTGTTTTTT.

This chain joins TRBV30 and TRBJ2-3, with D possibly being TRBD1 or TRBD2 (6 bases each). The length of the CDR3 is 12 residues. V was clipped by 7 bases and J by 4 bases, with 12 bases between them. Per the germline V gene, CDR1 is GTSNPN and CDR2 is SVGIG (reference sequence). As DNA, the CDR3 is TGTGCCTTGGTTAGGGGGGCAGATACGCAGTATTTT. This sequence encodes CALVRGADTQYF.

The chain uses TRBV7-9 and TRBJ2-7; D remains ambiguous. The CDR3 has 11 amino acids. CDR1 SEHNR and CDR2 FQNEAQ come from the germline V gene (reference sequence). With 5 bases removed from V and 6 bases from J, the gap between germline ends came to 8 bases. CDR3 nucleotides: TGTGCCAGCAGCCTCTGGATCGAGCAGTACTTC. Translation: CASSLWIEQYF. Together with reference TRBV7-9 and TRBJ2-7, the CDR3 gives the full variable domain: DTGVSQNPRHKITKRGQNVTFRCDPISEHNRLYWYRQTLGQGPEFLTYFQNEAQLEKSRLLSDRFSAERPKGSFSTLEIQRTEQGDSAMYLCASSLWIEQYFGPGTRLTVT.

The chain is built from TRBV9 and TRBJ2-5; D uncertain. CDR1 and CDR2 from the germline V gene are SGDLS and YYNGEE. V lost 3 bases to trimming and J lost 5 bases, with 8 bases between them. This CDR3 region has 12 residues. The CDR3 DNA reads as TGTGCCAGCAGCGGTAATTTGGAGACCCAGTACTTC. This gives the protein CASSGNLETQYF.

This rearrangement joins TRBV10-1 to TRBJ2-7, with 7 nucleotides matching TRBD2. Germline values: CDR1 WNHNN, CDR2 SYGVQD (reference sequence). J lost 9 bases, V lost 6 bases, and 29 bases had no gene match. This CDR3 has 19 amino acids. DNA for the CDR3: TGCGCCAGCAGCGTTAGCGGGTCCTGGTCCCCTCCCCCAATACGAGGGCAGTACTTC. Encoded protein: CASSVSGSWSPPPIRGQYF.

This clone has more than one count but fewer than ten. The gene calls are TRBV7-9 and TRBJ1-2; tentative D call: TRBD1 (6 bases). V was clipped by 7 bases and J by 4 bases, with 19 bases between them. In germline, CDR1 is SEHNR, CDR2 FQNEAQ (reference sequence). The CDR3 is made up of 15 amino acids. In nucleotides, the CDR3 is TGTGCCAGCACCAACAGGGACGGGAGGAGCTATGGCTACACCTTC. The encoded protein is CASTNRDGRSYGYTF. The variable domain in full, with the rest retrieved from reference TRBV7-9 and TRBJ1-2, is DTGVSQNPRHKITKRGQNVTFRCDPISEHNRLYWYRQTLGQGPEFLTYFQNEAQLEKSRLLSDRFSAERPKGSFSTLEIQRTEQGDSAMYLCASTNRDGRSYGYTFGSGTRLTVV.

Only one count was recorded for this clone. The chain employs TRBV29-1 and TRBJ2-3, with D perhaps TRBD1 (6 bases). The CDR3 has 14 residues. The V end lost 5 bases, the J end lost 2 bases, and 14 bases lay between the germline ends. Germline CDR1 SQVTM, CDR2 ANQGSEA. The CDR3 DNA follows: TGCAGCGTTCCGGGATGGGGGCACACAGATACGCAGTATTTT. Amino acid sequence: CSVPGWGHTDTQYF.

This clone is a singleton in its sample. Here the CDR3 DNA reads TGTGCCAGTAGTATTGGGACAGGGGGCGAGCAGTACTTC. Translating it yields CASSIGTGGEQYF. This chain uses TRBV5-6 with TRBJ2-7, with 11 bases identical to TRBD1. Germline lookup yields CDR1 SGHDT and CDR2 YYEEEE. V lost 8 bases, J lost 6 bases, and 7 bases stayed unmatched. CDR3 length: 13 residues.

The rearrangement uses TRBV20-1 and TRBJ1-2; no definite D call. This CDR3 has 11 amino acids. The ends were cut back, 4 bases at V and 5 bases at J, with 8 bases in the middle. Germline V gene sequence: CDR1 DFQATT, CDR2 SNEGSKA (reference sequence). The CDR3 here is CSATLGYGYTF. The CDR3 DNA reads TGCAGTGCTACCCTGGGGTATGGCTACACCTTC.

The V and J genes are TRBV27 and TRBJ2-3; 8 bases map to TRBD1. The V segment lost 8 bases and the J segment 6 bases; nucleotides outside the gene matches: 16. Germline CDR1 is MNHEY and CDR2 is SMNVEV (reference sequence). The CDR3 spans 16 residues. The CDR3 here is CASPPPPDRDSDTQYF. In DNA form, the CDR3 reads TGTGCCAGCCCTCCCCCCCCGGACAGGGACTCGGATACGCAGTATTTT.

The chain is built from TRBV5-6 and TRBJ1-4; 8 bases line up with TRBD1. Looked up from germline, CDR1 is SGHDT and CDR2 is YYEEEE. With V trimmed by 1 base and J by 6 bases, 5 bases remained unmatched. CDR3 length: 15 residues. CDR3 amino acids: CASSLLGTGYEKLFF. The CDR3 DNA reads as TGTGCCAGCAGCTTGCTGGGGACAGGATATGAAAAACTGTTTTTT.

This clone was seen repeatedly, ten times or more. The chain combines TRBV2 with TRBJ2-7, with TRBD2 matching 11 bases. The CDR3 contains 14 residues. Germline V gene data show CDR1 as SNHLY and CDR2 as FYNNEI. V dropped 7 bases and J dropped 2; count of bases not matched to a gene: 4. The CDR3 coding sequence is TGTGCCAGCAAACCGGGACTAGCGGCCTACGAGCAGTACTTC. Protein sequence: CASKPGLAAYEQYF. Full variable domain (remainder filled in from reference TRBV2 and TRBJ2-7): EPEVTQTPSHQVTQMGQEVILRCVPISNHLYFYWYRQILGQKVEFLVSFYNNEISEKSEIFDDQFSVERPDGSNFTLKIRSTKLEDSAMYFCASKPGLAAYEQYFGPGTRLTVT.

This clone showed up just once. The gene calls are TRBV19 and TRBJ2-3, with D hard to call. The CDR3 length is 12 residues. CDR1 and CDR2 (germline): LNHDA, SQIVND (reference sequence). With 5 bases removed from V and 6 bases from J, the gap between germline ends came to 9 bases. The CDR3 coding sequence is TGTGCCAGTAGTCCACAAGGGGATACGCAGTATTTT. It translates to CASSPQGDTQYF.

J is TRBJ1-2 and V is TRBV6-1; 7 positions match TRBD1. V dropped 1 base and J dropped 4; count of bases not matched to a gene: 6. There are 15 residues in the CDR3. The germline CDR1 and CDR2 sequences are MNHNS and SASEGT. The CDR3 DNA reads as TGTGCCAGCAGTGAAGGAGGGACAGCGAGCTATGGCTACACCTTC. It encodes CASSEGGTASYGYTF.

The chain has TRBV5-1 and TRBJ1-1, with TRBD1 as a possible D gene (6 bases). Trimming took off 5 bases at V and 3 bases at J, with 14 bases between the two ends. The CDR3 covers 14 residues. CDR1 is SGHRS and CDR2 is YFSETQ in the germline V gene. The DNA for the CDR3 is TGCGCCAGCAGAAACAGGGTAGGGCACACTGAAGCTTTCTTT. Translating it yields CASRNRVGHTEAFF.

This clone appeared a few times. V usage is TRBV19 and J usage is TRBJ1-4; TRBD1 is a possible D gene (5 bases). This CDR3 is built from 14 residues. Trimming removed 3 bases at V and 8 bases at J, with 13 bases between. Germline values: CDR1 LNHDA, CDR2 SQIVND (reference sequence). The CDR3 spells CASSILARGEKLFF. The CDR3 nucleotides are TGTGCCAGTAGTATTCTGGCGCGGGGGGAAAAACTGTTTTTT.

The chain employs TRBV28 and TRBJ2-7, with D possibly being TRBD2 (5 bases). V was shortened by 6 bases and J by 1 base, with 16 bases between the two germline ends. There are 15 residues in the CDR3. Germline CDR1 is MDHEN and CDR2 is SYDVKM. CDR3: CASSPRGDYSYEQYF. The CDR3 DNA sequence: TGTGCCAGCAGCCCTAGAGGCGACTATTCCTACGAGCAGTACTTC.

The V gene is TRBV6-6, the J gene TRBJ1-1; D remains unclear. Germline V lookup: CDR1 MNHNY, CDR2 SVGAGI (reference sequence). This CDR3 has 14 amino acids. Trimming cost V 7 bases and J 1 base, with 13 bases left between them. The DNA of the CDR3 is TGTGCCAGCACCCCTGGACGGGCGAACACTGAAGCTTTCTTT. This codes for CASTPGRANTEAFF.

The V and J genes are TRBV1 and TRBJ2-3; the tabulated D call, TRBD2, remains unverified against the DNA. TRBV1 is labeled a pseudogene. The CDR3 length is 20 residues. The CDR3 sequence is CTSSQARTSLPLEGTDTQYF. The CDR3 DNA follows: TGCACCAGCAGCCAAGCCAGGACTTCACTACCACTCGAAGGCACAGATACGCAGTATTTT.

The genes are TRBV7-2 and TRBJ2-7; D may be TRBD1 or TRBD2 (5 bases each). V lost 3 bases and J lost 2, with 11 bases in between. In germline, CDR1 is SGHTA, CDR2 FQGNSA. The CDR3 is 14 residues long. CDR3 DNA sequence: TGTGCCAGCAGCTTCGCACCGGGACCCTACGAGCAGTACTTC. Translated: CASSFAPGPYEQYF.